This paragraph covers one T cell receptor beta chain sequence. Its antigen is as yet unknown. The data were taken from a study of cytomegalovirus exposure and HLA in healthy donors. Trimming shortened V by 0 bases and J by 5 bases, and 5 bases separated the two germline ends. Germline CDR1 and CDR2: SGHTA and FQGNSA. This CDR3 is 13 amino acids long. Only in-frame clones appear in the TCRdb table, and some are missing; sequencing was by immunoSEQ multiplex PCR. This sample has some 130,000 clones, with 82% found just once. Study-level results: Reports showed the classifier diagnosing cytomegalovirus status with high specificity and sensitivity. Rarity marked most TCR sequences, yet some public TCRs occurred in many donors.

J is TRBJ1-5 and V is TRBV7-2, with D unclear. The clonotype originates from a man younger than 45 in good health and CMV-seropositive. The sequencing input was PBMCs. CDR3 nucleotides: TGTGCCAGCAGCTTAGCACTGTATCAGCCCCAGCATTTT. Translated, it gives CASSLALYQPQHF.